Detailed here is one T cell receptor (beta chain). Its recognized antigen is unknown. No base-level quality is on record; no much larger clone is a single base apart. This record comes from a study of vaccination and CD4 T cells after COVID-19 (dated by TCRdb to between 2021 and 2024). Turning to the overall study: Convalescent patients had a positive SARS-CoV-2 result on nasal swab PCR, and of these patients, several had mild disease and one had severe disease. In control cultures, a CEFX viral epitope pool was used as positive control, an HIV-1 Nef peptide pool was used as negative control, or no peptide was added. Culture stimuli were overlapping spike peptide pools from SARS-CoV-2 and from the common cold coronaviruses HCoV-NL63, HCoV-OC43 and HCoV-229E. The spike-specific CD4+ TCR repertoire was compared before and after mRNA vaccination in around ten COVID-19 convalescent patients and several infection-naive healthy vaccine recipients. Post-COVID blood samples from convalescent patients were collected a median of roughly 100 days after diagnosis, with a range of 35 to 161 days. Participants got two doses of the Pfizer-BioNTech BNT162b2 vaccine (n=8) or two doses of the Moderna mRNA-1273 vaccine (n=2). The time from the second vaccine dose to post-vaccine blood sampling had a median of roughly 70 days and ranged from about 13 to 250 days. The convalescent cohort included six males and four females, with two Hispanic individuals, seven Caucasians, two Asians and one multiracial person. Broader findings and caveats from the paper: Only a relatively small number of convalescent patients were included in the study, and early timepoints following natural infection were not analyzed. Of the vaccine-specific clones found in convalescent patients, nearly all (304 of 307) were mono-reactive for SARS-CoV-2 spike instead of being cross-reactive with common cold coronaviruses. In convalescent patients, a median approximately 86% of post-vaccine SARS-CoV-2-reactive clones were detected only after vaccination, and vaccine-specific priming was suggested by this finding. Although the median number of SARS-CoV-2-reactive clonotypes went up from some 23 after infection to 38 after vaccination, the increase was not significant.

The sample's treatment or condition label, in plain terms: 10-day PBMC culture with coronavirus spike peptide pools or control peptides (ViraFEST assay). The ViraFEST assay was used in the study, in which antigen-specific T cells were expanded with peptide pools and expanded clonotypes were subsequently identified by TCR sequencing. Positive SARS-CoV-2 PCR tests in the convalescent patients dated from March to December 2020, before Alpha, Beta and Delta variants emerged in the United States. Approximately 2.1 million PBMCs per well were cultured in IMDM with about 5% human AB serum and 7.5 to 10 IU/ml IL-2, plus 10 ug/ml peptide pools. On days 3 and 7, half of the culture medium was replaced with fresh IL-2-containing medium. CD4+ T cells were isolated after roughly nine days of culture through negative selection using the EasySep CD4+ T cell isolation kit. Ficoll-Paque Plus gradient centrifugation was used to isolate PBMCs from whole blood, and the isolated PBMCs were then either used fresh or cryopreserved at -140C. In general, triplicate wells were set up for every culture condition.

The receptor library was made with PCR. DNA from cultured CD4+ T cells underwent TCR sequencing with the Oncomine TCR Beta short-read assay at the Johns Hopkins FTIC core. Genomic DNA was extracted from the cultured CD4+ T cells with the QIAamp micro DNA kit. The Oncomine TCR Beta libraries from cultured CD4+ T cells were pooled using unique dual indexes and then sequenced on an Illumina iSeq 100. Under the source paper's analysis protocol: Non-productive sequences were filtered out, and CDR3s that did not start with C, did not end with F or W, or were shorter than 7 amino acids were discarded. The MANAFEST web application identified antigen-specific clonotypes by comparing peptide-stimulated wells against reference wells and other culture wells. To be called positive, a clone needed an FDR below 0.05, an odds ratio above 5, and a productive frequency above 0.1% in at least two of three replicate wells. A clonotype was classed as cross-reactive if the clonotype showed significant expansion both in SARS-CoV-2 spike wells and in at least one common cold coronavirus spike condition. Using R version 3.6.1, CDR3 homology was evaluated through Levenshtein distances (stringdist) along with unrooted phylogenetic trees (ape). The public reads were reprocessed in TCRdb via fastp at Q25 and MiXCR, keeping in-frame beta chains. Duplicate CDR3 protein sequences are folded into a single record with the most common DNA and genes. It is TCRdb's table, rather than the study itself, that gives the V and J calls and clone size. The sample table shows about 20,000 distinct CDR3 sequences, and 46% are seen once. The leading ten clones occupy 2.5% to 3.5% of the sample.

Counted from cysteine to phenylalanine, this CDR3 has 12 amino acids. Of all the DNA, just the CDR3 is kept, 36 bases in frame from base 1. CDR1 MNHNS and CDR2 SASEGT are derived from the germline V gene. V loses 8 bases of germline sequence and J loses 0 bases, and the interval between the two ends is 7 bases. The sequence came from a human donor who had recovered from COVID-19. The sequencing here drew on CD4+ T cells from blood, cultured in vitro, taken after SARS-CoV-2 vaccination. This chain is built from TRBV6-1 and TRBJ1-1; the D gene identity is not certain. The CDR3 in this case is CASRQMNTEAFF. In nucleotides, the sequence is TGTGCCAGCCGACAAATGAACACTGAAGCTTTCTTT.